The present T cell receptor (beta chain) was sequenced within a study of Ad26.COV2.S vaccination and SARS-CoV-2 variants. As for the study in general: Administration of Ad26.COV2.S was intramuscular, either once or twice 56 days apart. Whole-study results and caveats: Measures of TCR breadth and depth may have fallen short of total T cell responses. Placebo recipients and vaccine recipients were similar in non-spike TCR breadth.

This sample's treatment: roughly 18 received Ad26.COV2.S at low or high dose, single or two shots; five or six received placebo; per-sample allocation not given. Sampling occurred on day 63 after the first vaccine or placebo injection. Built on an Ad26 vector, the vaccine expressed Wuhan-strain SARS-CoV-2 spike. A remark on this clone: The antigen is undetermined.

Sequenced by immunoSEQ multiplex PCR; TCRdb stores in-frame clones only, minus some. Here the sample spans a few hundred thousand clones, approximately 89% being singletons. The CDR3 is made up of 13 amino acids. Germline assignment: CDR1 SGHTS and CDR2 YDEGEE. V shed 4 bases and J shed 2 bases, with 6 bases lying between them. V usage is TRBV5-8 and J usage is TRBJ2-2; D is ambiguous. This material consisted of peripheral blood, taken in a trial of Ad26.COV2.S vaccine versus placebo. This clonotype was sampled from a person aged 18-65 years who received the Ad26.COV2.S COVID-19 vaccine or a placebo. The CDR3: CASSADNTGELFF. In DNA form, the CDR3 reads TGTGCCAGCAGCGCGGATAACACCGGGGAGCTGTTTTTT.